Below, 6 T cell receptor beta chains from the same sample are listed, as sequenced in a study of graft-versus-host responses after intestinal transplantation. The assay was immunoSEQ multiplex PCR, and TCRdb's table has in-frame clones only and misses some. The profile shows about 63,000 clones, about nine tenths of them singletons. The graft tissue was processed, and this released both intraepithelial and lamina propria lymphocytes. The source was ileum tissue, collected roughly 54 weeks after transplant. The receptors stem from a human patient who received an intestinal transplant, so some T cells may come from the graft donor.

V is TRBV5-1 and J is TRBJ1-1, with TRBD1 matching over 7 bases. V shed 1 base and J 2 bases; nucleotides not matched to a gene: 8. Germline CDR1 SGHRS, CDR2 YFSETQ. The length of the CDR3 is 16 residues. CDR3 bases: TGCGCCAGCAGCTTGTTGTCCGGGACAGCTAACACTGAAGCTTTCTTT. This codes for CASSLLSGTANTEAFF.

The chain employs TRBV5-6 and TRBJ1-5; no firm D call. Germline values: CDR1 SGHDT, CDR2 YYEEEE. Trimming took 0 bases from V and 5 from J, leaving 3 bases between them. The CDR3 length is 12 residues. The CDR3 is CASSLGDQPQHF. The CDR3, as DNA: TGTGCCAGCAGCTTGGGGGATCAGCCCCAGCATTTT.

The chain is built from TRBV6-5 and TRBJ1-3; D gene unclear. The germline gives CDR1 MNHEY, CDR2 SVGAGI. The CDR3 spans 14 residues. The V and J ends lost 4 bases and 0 bases respectively, with 7 bases between them. The CDR3 loop reads CASSSGPSGNTIYF. CDR3 DNA sequence: TGTGCCAGCAGTTCCGGACCCTCTGGAAACACCATATATTTT.

This clone turned up a few times. The rearrangement uses TRBV21-1 and TRBJ2-7; the table's D call of TRBD1 was not tested on the DNA. TRBV21-1 is listed as a pseudogene. The CDR3 contains 16 residues. CDR3 amino acids: CASSKAQGAESYEQYF. CDR3 nucleotide sequence: TGTGCCAGCAGCAAAGCCCAGGGGGCCGAATCCTACGAGCAGTACTTC.

The chain recombines TRBV4-1 with TRBJ1-1; 7 positions match TRBD1. Germline V gives CDR1 MGHRA, CDR2 YSYEKL. With 5 bases clipped from V and 1 base from J, the junction kept 7 bases outside the gene matches. The CDR3 length is 15 residues. The CDR3 DNA is TGCGCCAGCAGCGATGCAGGGGGTCAGAACACTGAAGCTTTCTTT. Its protein product is CASSDAGGQNTEAFF.

This chain joins TRBV5-1 and TRBJ1-1; a weak D match, TRBD1 (6 bases). V dropped 7 bases and J dropped 9 bases, with 19 bases sitting between them. Germline CDR1 reads SGHRS; CDR2 reads YFSETQ. This CDR3 spans 13 amino acids. For the CDR3, the DNA is TGCGCCAGCCTTATTCTCGGACAGATACAAGCTTTCTTT. Translating it yields CASLILGQIQAFF.